This TCR beta chain was documented in a study of cytomegalovirus exposure and HLA in healthy donors. Overall study results and limits: There were some V segments, including TRBV6-2 and TRBV6-3, excluded as indistinguishable. Rarity marked most TCR sequences, yet some public TCRs occurred in many donors. Reportedly, TCR beta sequences accurately predicted HLA-A and HLA-B alleles in most subjects.

This CDR3 contains 18 residues. With 11 bases clipped from V and 5 bases from J, the junction kept 19 bases outside the gene matches. It was with 60 Vbeta and 13 Jbeta primers that the PCR ran. TCRdb keeps only in-frame clones here, not all; method: immunoSEQ multiplex PCR. Among 73,000 or so clones listed, 65% to 85% were seen once. Comments on this clone: Its antigen is not known.

The sample consisted of PBMCs. The V call is TRBV6-7, the J call TRBJ2-5; 14 bases are shared with TRBD2. TRBV6-7 is an ORF; its function is uncertain. The receptor's source is a woman in her thirties or forties in good health and CMV-seropositive. CDR3 amino acids: CALHWGGTSGGTSETQYF. In nucleotides, the CDR3 is TGTGCCTTACACTGGGGAGGGACTAGCGGGGGTACGTCGGAGACCCAGTACTTC.